This passage covers 25 T cell receptor beta chains from one sample sequenced in a study of OX40 agonist ivuxolimab in advanced cancers. Measured with immunoSEQ multiplex PCR; TCRdb has only the in-frame clones, and not every one. The table lists about 83,000 clones, less than 90% of them singletons. Specimen: CD4+ or CD8+ T cells sorted from blood, collected in a trial of the OX40 agonist ivuxolimab. These receptors all stem from an adult with an advanced solid tumor such as melanoma, head and neck, liver or kidney cancer.

CDR3 DNA: TGTGCCTGGAGTGCGGGACAGAACTATGGCTACACCTTC. It encodes CAWSAGQNYGYTF. The chain recombines TRBV30 with TRBJ1-2, with 7 bases identical to TRBD1. There are 13 residues in the CDR3. V shed 1 base, J shed 2 bases, and the junction held 1 base outside the gene matches. From germline, CDR1 is GTSNPN and CDR2 SVGIG (reference sequence).

In the case of this clone: Other DNA sequences in the sample encode the same CDR3. V is TRBV30 and J is TRBJ2-1; no firm D call. V was clipped by 3 bases and J by 7 bases, with 10 bases between them. CDR3 length: 12 residues. Germline assignment: CDR1 GTSNPN and CDR2 SVGIG (reference sequence). The DNA of the CDR3 is TGTGCCTGGAGCCCACTGGCGAATGAGCAGTTCTTC. Translated: CAWSPLANEQFF.

This chain links TRBV7-8 with TRBJ1-1; D is perhaps TRBD1 (6 bases). Between the trimmed V and J ends, which lost 1 base and 5 bases, there was a span of 23 bases. Germline assignment: CDR1 SGHVS and CDR2 FQNEAQ. The length of the CDR3 is 18 residues. The CDR3 here is CASSLGAGAPGAGTEAFF. The CDR3 DNA follows: TGTGCCAGCAGCTTAGGGGCAGGGGCCCCCGGGGCGGGGACTGAAGCTTTCTTT.

Points on this clone: The DNA is omitted, as the CDR3 cannot be located on it reliably, and the CDR3 follows TCRdb's listing. The V and J genes are TRBV6-5 and TRBJ1-2; no DNA check was done on the table's D call, TRBD1. Looked up from germline, CDR1 is MNHEY and CDR2 is SVGAGI. The CDR3 comprises 14 residues, both ends counted. Here the CDR3 reads CASISGQGSNGYTF.

This chain uses TRBV29-1 with TRBJ2-1, with D unresolved. V was pared by 7 bases and J by 0 bases, with 7 bases between. Germline-derived CDR1 and CDR2 are SQVTM and ANQGSEA. The CDR3 runs to 12 residues. Here the CDR3 reads CSGGSSYNEQFF. In DNA form, the CDR3 reads TGCAGCGGTGGAAGCTCCTACAATGAGCAGTTCTTC.

V and J are TRBV5-1 and TRBJ2-5; D is possibly TRBD2 (5 bases). CDR1 and CDR2 (germline): SGHRS, YFSETQ. This CDR3 spans 13 amino acids. With 4 bases removed from V and 5 bases from J, the gap between germline ends came to 12 bases. In DNA form, the CDR3 reads TGCGCCAGCAGCGTTAGCGATAAGGAGACCCAGTACTTC. Protein: CASSVSDKETQYF.

This sequence joins TRBV28 and TRBJ1-5, with 7 bases identical to TRBD1. Germline CDR1 reads MDHEN; CDR2 reads SYDVKM. The V segment lost 4 bases and the J segment 3 bases; nucleotides outside the gene matches: 3. The CDR3 has 14 residues. The chain's CDR3 is CASSSGQVNQPQHF. In DNA, the CDR3 is TGTGCCAGCAGTTCCGGACAGGTCAATCAGCCCCAGCATTTT.

V and J are TRBV20-1 and TRBJ1-1, with a possible D match to TRBD1 (5 bases). Germline assignment: CDR1 DFQATT and CDR2 SNEGSKA (reference sequence). This CDR3 comprises 11 residues. CDR3 in amino acids: CGRGGNTEAFF. CDR3 DNA sequence: TGCGGACGGGGGGGGAACACTGAAGCTTTCTTT.

This sequence joins TRBV30 and TRBJ1-5; 7 nucleotides match TRBD1. The CDR3 sequence is 15 residues long. The V and J ends lost 3 bases and 1 base, in that order; junction bases with no gene match: 6. Germline assignment: CDR1 GTSNPN and CDR2 SVGIG (reference sequence). CDR3 in DNA: TGTGCCTGGAGAACCGCAGGGGGAAGCAATCAGCCCCAGCATTTT. Protein: CAWRTAGGSNQPQHF.

The chain links TRBV4-1 to TRBJ2-2, with 9 bases identical to TRBD2. This CDR3 is built from 17 residues. Unmatched junction bases numbered 7, after V lost 3 bases and J lost 2 bases. Germline V lookup: CDR1 MGHRA, CDR2 YSYEKL. This CDR3 is CASSQGRLAVNTGELFF. Written as DNA, the CDR3 is TGCGCCAGCAGCCAGGGCCGACTAGCGGTTAACACCGGGGAGCTGTTTTTT.

The chain recombines TRBV9 with TRBJ2-7; D is unresolved. Trimming cost V 4 bases and J 1 base, with 12 bases left between them. Germline CDR1 reads SGDLS; CDR2 reads YYNGEE. The CDR3 spans 14 residues. The CDR3 DNA is TGTGCCAGCAGCCCCCAGACCTTTTCCTACGAGCAGTACTTC. Its protein product is CASSPQTFSYEQYF.

DNA for the CDR3: TGTGCCAGCAGCTTAGCGGTGGAGGGCCCTGAAGCTTTCTTT. Its translation: CASSLAVEGPEAFF. The chain couples TRBV7-9 to TRBJ1-1; no definite D call. Germline values: CDR1 SEHNR, CDR2 FQNEAQ (reference sequence). This CDR3 is 14 amino acids long. V lost 0 bases and J lost 6, with 11 bases in between.

The chain employs TRBV5-3 and TRBJ2-2; D may be TRBD2 (5 bases). TRBV5-3 is designated an ORF whose function remains uncertain. The V and J ends lost 1 base and 2 bases respectively, with 24 bases between them. The CDR3 has 20 residues. As DNA, the CDR3 is TGTGCCAGAAGCTTGCACGGGCGCCGGGATAACTACTTTAACACCGGGGAGCTGTTTTTT. It encodes CARSLHGRRDNYFNTGELFF.

This clone appeared a few times. The chain uses TRBV27 and TRBJ1-4; tentatively, D is TRBD1 (5 bases). This CDR3 has 15 amino acids. Germline values: CDR1 MNHEY, CDR2 SMNVEV (reference sequence). Trimming left V 5 bases short and J 3 bases short, with 13 bases between. CDR3 loop: CASSPIQGANEKLFF. The CDR3 region has the DNA TGTGCCAGCAGTCCCATCCAGGGAGCTAATGAAAAACTGTTTTTT.

Note on this clone: This sample includes further DNA sequences coding for the same CDR3. The V and J genes are TRBV5-4 and TRBJ1-1, with D perhaps TRBD1 (6 bases). The CDR3 sequence is 14 residues long. Germline CDR1 is SGHNT and CDR2 is YYREEE (reference sequence). With 0 bases removed from V and 1 base from J, the gap between germline ends came to 7 bases. The CDR3 here is CASSLGQENTEAFF. The CDR3 DNA is TGTGCCAGCAGCTTGGGACAGGAGAACACTGAAGCTTTCTTT. The whole variable domain, filled in from reference TRBV5-4 and TRBJ1-1, reads ETGVTQSPTHLIKTRGQQVTLRCSSQSGHNTVSWYQQALGQGPQFIFQYYREEENGRGNFPPRFSGLQFPNYSSELNVNALELDDSALYLCASSLGQENTEAFFGQGTRLTVV.

V and J are TRBV14 and TRBJ2-3, with 12 bases lining up with TRBD2. V was clipped by 5 bases and J by 5 bases; unmatched bases: 5. From germline, CDR1 is SGHDN and CDR2 FVKESK. The CDR3 totals 15 residues. This CDR3 is CASSTSGGRGDTQYF. The CDR3 bases are TGTGCCAGCAGCACTAGCGGGGGGCGGGGAGATACGCAGTATTTT.

V is TRBV29-1 and J is TRBJ1-1; perhaps TRBD1 as D (6 bases). The V gene lost 7 bases and the J gene lost 4 bases, with 19 bases spanning the gap. CDR3 length: 14 amino acids. The germline V gene has CDR1 SQVTM and CDR2 ANQGSEA. The CDR3: CSAQEQGGGTEAFF. For the CDR3, the DNA is TGCAGCGCCCAAGAACAGGGAGGGGGCACTGAAGCTTTCTTT.

The chain uses TRBV27 and TRBJ2-2; D is tentatively TRBD1 or TRBD2 (5 bases each). V shed 5 bases and J shed 5 bases, with 18 bases lying between them. The CDR3 spans 16 residues. The germline V gene encodes CDR1 MNHEY and CDR2 SMNVEV (reference sequence). The CDR3 DNA follows: TGTGCCAGCAGTCACCCGGGGCAGAGACTGACCGGGGAGCTGTTTTTT. This translates into CASSHPGQRLTGELFF.

V gene TRBV7-3 combines with J gene TRBJ1-6, with D possibly TRBD1 on 5 matching bases. Germline CDR1 and CDR2: SGHTA and FQGTGA. This CDR3 contains 14 residues. V was cut by 2 bases and J by 8 bases, with 10 bases left in between. CDR3 coding DNA: TGTGCCAGCAGCTTAGGGCCACAGGATTCACCCCTCCACTTT. This encodes CASSLGPQDSPLHF. The whole variable domain, remainder taken from reference TRBV7-3 and TRBJ1-6, is GAGVSQTPSNKVTEKGKYVELRCDPISGHTALYWYRQSLGQGPEFLIYFQGTGAADDSGLPNDRFFAVRPEGSVSTLKIQRTERGDSAVYLCASSLGPQDSPLHFGNGTRLTVT.

The genes are TRBV5-4 and TRBJ2-7; TRBD1 agrees at 9 bases. The CDR3 runs to 15 residues. Germline V gene data show CDR1 as SGHNT and CDR2 as YYREEE (reference sequence). V lost 1 base, J lost 2 bases, and 4 bases stayed unmatched. The CDR3 sequence: CASSLTGGRAYEQYF. CDR3 bases: TGTGCCAGCAGCTTGACAGGGGGCAGAGCCTACGAGCAGTACTTC.

The chain employs TRBV30 and TRBJ1-6; 7 bases line up with TRBD1. The germline V gene encodes CDR1 GTSNPN and CDR2 SVGIG (reference sequence). V was pared by 1 base and J by 9 bases, with 3 bases of the junction left unmatched. The CDR3 is made up of 13 amino acids. CDR3 DNA: TGTGCCTGGAGTGGACAGGGACGTTCACCCCTCCACTTT. Protein sequence: CAWSGQGRSPLHF.

V gene TRBV9 combines with J gene TRBJ2-1, with D possibly being TRBD1 (6 bases). Germline V gives CDR1 SGDLS, CDR2 YYNGEE. The length of the CDR3 is 17 residues. V gave up 4 bases and J gave up 0 bases, with 17 bases separating them. CDR3 sequence (DNA): TGTGCCAGCAGCCTATACGCCCAGGGGAACTCCTACAATGAGCAGTTCTTC. This sequence encodes CASSLYAQGNSYNEQFF.

CDR3 amino acids: CASSSRTADEKLFF. The CDR3 DNA reads as TGTGCCAGCAGCTCGAGGACGGCGGATGAAAAACTGTTTTTT. V usage is TRBV7-6 and J usage is TRBJ1-4; D is undetermined. Per germline, CDR1 SGHVS and CDR2 FNYEAQ. The ends were cut back, 4 bases at V and 6 bases at J, with 12 bases in the middle. The CDR3 length is 14 residues.

Here the CDR3 reads CASSVGVPAHEQYF. CDR3 coding DNA: TGTGCCAGCAGCGTAGGAGTACCCGCGCACGAGCAGTACTTC. The chain joins TRBV9 to TRBJ2-7, with D unresolved. From germline, CDR1 is SGDLS and CDR2 YYNGEE. Trimming pared 0 bases from V and 5 bases from J, leaving 12 bases between. CDR3 size: 14 residues.

The chain joins TRBV7-9 to TRBJ1-2, with D possibly matching TRBD1 (6 bases). Trimming removed 0 bases from V and 3 bases from J, with 14 bases in between. The CDR3 contains 16 residues. The germline V gene encodes CDR1 SEHNR and CDR2 FQNEAQ (reference sequence). The CDR3 loop reads CASSLAAGAGHYGYTF. The DNA for the CDR3 is TGTGCCAGCAGCTTAGCTGCGGGGGCAGGGCACTATGGCTACACCTTC.